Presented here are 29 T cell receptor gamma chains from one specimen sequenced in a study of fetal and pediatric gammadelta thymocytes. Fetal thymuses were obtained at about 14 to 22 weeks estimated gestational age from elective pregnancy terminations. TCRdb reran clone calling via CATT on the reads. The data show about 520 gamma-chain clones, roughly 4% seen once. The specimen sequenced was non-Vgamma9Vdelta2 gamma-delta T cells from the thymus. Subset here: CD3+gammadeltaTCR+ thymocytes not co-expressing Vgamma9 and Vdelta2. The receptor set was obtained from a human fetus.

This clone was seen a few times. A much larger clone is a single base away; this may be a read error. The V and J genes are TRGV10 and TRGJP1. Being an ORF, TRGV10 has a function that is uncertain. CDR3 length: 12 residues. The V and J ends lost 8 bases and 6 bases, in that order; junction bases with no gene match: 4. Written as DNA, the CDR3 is TGTGCTGCGTGGGATTCTGGTTGGTTCAAGATATTT. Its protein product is CAAWDSGWFKIF.

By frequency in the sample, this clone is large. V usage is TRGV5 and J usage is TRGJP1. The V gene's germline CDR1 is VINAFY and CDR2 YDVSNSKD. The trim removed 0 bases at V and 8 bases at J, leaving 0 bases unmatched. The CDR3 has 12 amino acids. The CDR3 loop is CATWDRGWFKIF. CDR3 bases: TGTGCCACCTGGGACAGGGGTTGGTTCAAGATATTT.

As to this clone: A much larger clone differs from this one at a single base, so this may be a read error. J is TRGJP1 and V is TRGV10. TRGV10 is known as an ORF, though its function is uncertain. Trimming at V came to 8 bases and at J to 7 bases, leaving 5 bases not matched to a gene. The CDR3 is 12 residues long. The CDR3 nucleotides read TGTGCTGCGTGGGATTTTGGTTGGTTCAAGATATTT. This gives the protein CAAWDFGWFKIF.

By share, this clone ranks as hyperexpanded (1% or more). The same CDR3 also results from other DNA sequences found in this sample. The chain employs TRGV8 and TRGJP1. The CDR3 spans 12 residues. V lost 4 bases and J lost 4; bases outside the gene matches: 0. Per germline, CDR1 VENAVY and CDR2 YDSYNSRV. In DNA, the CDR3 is TGTGCCACCTGGGACACTGGTTGGTTCAAGATATTT. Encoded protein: CATWDTGWFKIF.

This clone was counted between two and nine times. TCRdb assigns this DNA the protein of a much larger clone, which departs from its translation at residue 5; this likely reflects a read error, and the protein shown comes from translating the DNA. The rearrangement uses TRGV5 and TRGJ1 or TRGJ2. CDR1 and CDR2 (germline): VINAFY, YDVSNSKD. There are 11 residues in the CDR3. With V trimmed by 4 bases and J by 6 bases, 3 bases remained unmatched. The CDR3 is CATWEGYKKLF. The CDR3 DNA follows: TGTGCCACCTGGGAAGGTTATAAGAAACTCTTT.

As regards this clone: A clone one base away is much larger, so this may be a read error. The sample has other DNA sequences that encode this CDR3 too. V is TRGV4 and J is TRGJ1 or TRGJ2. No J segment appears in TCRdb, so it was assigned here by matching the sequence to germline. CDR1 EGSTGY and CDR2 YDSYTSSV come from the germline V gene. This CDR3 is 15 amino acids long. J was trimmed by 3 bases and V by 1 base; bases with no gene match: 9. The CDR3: CATWDGPPFYYKKLF. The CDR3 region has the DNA TGTGCCACCTGGGATGGACCCCCCTTTTATTATAAGAAACTCTTT.

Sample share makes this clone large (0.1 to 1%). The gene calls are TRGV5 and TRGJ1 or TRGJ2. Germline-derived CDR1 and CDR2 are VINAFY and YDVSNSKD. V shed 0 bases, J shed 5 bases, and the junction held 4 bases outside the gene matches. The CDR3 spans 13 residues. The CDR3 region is CATWDRQHYKKLF. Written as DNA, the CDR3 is TGTGCCACCTGGGACAGGCAACATTATAAGAAACTCTTT.

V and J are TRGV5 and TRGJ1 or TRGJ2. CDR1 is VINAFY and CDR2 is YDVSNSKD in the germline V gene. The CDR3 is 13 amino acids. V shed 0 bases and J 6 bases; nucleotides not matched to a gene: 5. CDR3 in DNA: TGTGCCACCTGGGACAGGCCGGGTTATAAGAAACTCTTT. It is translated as CATWDRPGYKKLF.

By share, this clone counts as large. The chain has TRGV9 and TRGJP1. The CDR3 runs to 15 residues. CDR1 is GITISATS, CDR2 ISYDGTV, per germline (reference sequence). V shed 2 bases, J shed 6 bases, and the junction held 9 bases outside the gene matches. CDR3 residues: CALWEETHSGWFKIF. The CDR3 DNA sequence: TGTGCCTTGTGGGAGGAGACCCACTCTGGTTGGTTCAAGATATTT.

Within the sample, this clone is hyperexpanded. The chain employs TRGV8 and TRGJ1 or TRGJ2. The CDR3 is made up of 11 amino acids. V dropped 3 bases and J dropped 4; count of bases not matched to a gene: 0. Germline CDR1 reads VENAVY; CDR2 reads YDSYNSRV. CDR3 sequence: CATWDYYKKLF. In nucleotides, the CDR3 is TGTGCCACCTGGGATTATTATAAGAAACTCTTT.

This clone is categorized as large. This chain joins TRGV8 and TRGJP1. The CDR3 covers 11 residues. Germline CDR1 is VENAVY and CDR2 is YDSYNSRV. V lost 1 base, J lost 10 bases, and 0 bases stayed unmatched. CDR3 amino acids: CATWDSWFKIF. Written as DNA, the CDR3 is TGTGCCACCTGGGATAGTTGGTTCAAGATATTT.

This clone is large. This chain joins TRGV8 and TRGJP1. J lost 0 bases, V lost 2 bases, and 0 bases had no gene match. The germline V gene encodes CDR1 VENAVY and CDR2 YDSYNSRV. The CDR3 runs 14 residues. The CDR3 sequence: CATWDNTTGWFKIF. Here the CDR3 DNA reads TGTGCCACCTGGGATAATACCACTGGTTGGTTCAAGATATTT.

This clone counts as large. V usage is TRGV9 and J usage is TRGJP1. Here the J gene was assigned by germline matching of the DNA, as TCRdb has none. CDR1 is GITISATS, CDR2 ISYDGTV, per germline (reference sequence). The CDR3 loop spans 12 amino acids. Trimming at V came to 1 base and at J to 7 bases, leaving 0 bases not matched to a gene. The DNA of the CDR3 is TGTGCCTTGTGGGAGGTTGGTTGGTTCAAGATATTT. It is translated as CALWEVGWFKIF.

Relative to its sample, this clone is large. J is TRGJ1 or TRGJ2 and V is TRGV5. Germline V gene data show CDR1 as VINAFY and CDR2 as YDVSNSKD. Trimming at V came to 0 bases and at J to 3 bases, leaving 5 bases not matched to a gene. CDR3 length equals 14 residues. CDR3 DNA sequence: TGTGCCACCTGGGACAGGCTTTTTTATTATAAGAAACTCTTT. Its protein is CATWDRLFYYKKLF.

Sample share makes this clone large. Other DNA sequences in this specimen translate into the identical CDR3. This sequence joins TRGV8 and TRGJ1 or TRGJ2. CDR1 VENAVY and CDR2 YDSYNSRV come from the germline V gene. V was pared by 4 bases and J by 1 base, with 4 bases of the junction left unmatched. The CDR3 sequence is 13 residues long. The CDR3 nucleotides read TGTGCCACCTGGGACCTTAATTATTATAAGAAACTCTTT. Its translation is CATWDLNYYKKLF.

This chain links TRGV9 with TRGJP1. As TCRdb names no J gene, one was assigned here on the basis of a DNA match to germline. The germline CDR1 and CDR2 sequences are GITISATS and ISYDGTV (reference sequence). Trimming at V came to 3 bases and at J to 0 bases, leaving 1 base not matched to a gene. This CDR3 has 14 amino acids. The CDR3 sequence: CALWEYTTGWFKIF. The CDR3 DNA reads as TGTGCCTTGTGGGAGTATACCACTGGTTGGTTCAAGATATTT.

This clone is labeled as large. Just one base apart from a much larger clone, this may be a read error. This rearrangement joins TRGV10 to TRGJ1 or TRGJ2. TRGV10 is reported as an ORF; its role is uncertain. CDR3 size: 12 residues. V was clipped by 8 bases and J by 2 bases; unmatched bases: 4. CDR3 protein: CAAWDDYYKKLF. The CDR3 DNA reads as TGTGCTGCGTGGGATGATTATTATAAGAAACTCTTT.

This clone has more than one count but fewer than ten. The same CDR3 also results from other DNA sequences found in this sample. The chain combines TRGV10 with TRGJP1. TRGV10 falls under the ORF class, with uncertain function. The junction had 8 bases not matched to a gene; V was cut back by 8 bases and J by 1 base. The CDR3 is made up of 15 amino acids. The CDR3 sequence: CAAWDYGTTGWFKIF. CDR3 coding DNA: TGTGCTGCGTGGGATTATGGTACCACTGGTTGGTTCAAGATATTT.

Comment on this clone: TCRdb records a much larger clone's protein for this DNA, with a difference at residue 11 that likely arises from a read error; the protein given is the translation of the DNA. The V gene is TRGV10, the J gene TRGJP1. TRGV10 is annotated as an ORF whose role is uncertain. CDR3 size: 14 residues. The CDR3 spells CAAWDYTTGWVKIF. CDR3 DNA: TGTGCTGCGTGGGATTATACCACTGGTTGGGTCAAGATATTT.

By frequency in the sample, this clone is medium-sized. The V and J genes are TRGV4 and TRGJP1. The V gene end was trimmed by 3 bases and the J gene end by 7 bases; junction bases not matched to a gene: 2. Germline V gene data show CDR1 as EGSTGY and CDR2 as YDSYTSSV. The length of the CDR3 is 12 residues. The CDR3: CATWDFGWFKIF. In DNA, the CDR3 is TGTGCCACCTGGGATTTTGGTTGGTTCAAGATATTT.

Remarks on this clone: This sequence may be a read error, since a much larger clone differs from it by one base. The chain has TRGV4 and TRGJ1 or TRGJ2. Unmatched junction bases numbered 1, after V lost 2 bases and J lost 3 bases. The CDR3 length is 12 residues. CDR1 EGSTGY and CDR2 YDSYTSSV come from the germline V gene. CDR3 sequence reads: CATWDAYYKKLF. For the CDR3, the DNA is TGTGCCACCTGGGATGCTTATTATAAGAAACTCTTT.

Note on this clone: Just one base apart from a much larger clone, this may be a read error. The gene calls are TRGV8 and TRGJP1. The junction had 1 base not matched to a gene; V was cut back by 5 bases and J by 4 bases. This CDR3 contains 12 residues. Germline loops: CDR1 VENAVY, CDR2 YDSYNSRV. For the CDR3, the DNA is TGTGCCACCTGGGTCACTGGTTGGTTCAAGATATTT. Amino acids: CATWVTGWFKIF.

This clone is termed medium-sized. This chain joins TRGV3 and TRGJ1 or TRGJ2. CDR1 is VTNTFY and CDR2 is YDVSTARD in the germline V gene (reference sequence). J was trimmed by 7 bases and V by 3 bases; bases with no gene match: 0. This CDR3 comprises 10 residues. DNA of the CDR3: TGTGCCACCTGGGACTATAAGAAACTCTTT. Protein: CATWDYKKLF.

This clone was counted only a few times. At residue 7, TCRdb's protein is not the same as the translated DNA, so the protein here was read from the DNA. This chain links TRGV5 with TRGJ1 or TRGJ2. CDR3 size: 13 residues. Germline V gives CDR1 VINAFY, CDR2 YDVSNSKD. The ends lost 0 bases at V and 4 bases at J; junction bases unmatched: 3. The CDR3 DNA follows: TGTGCCACCTGGGACAGGCAGTATTATAAGAAACTCTTT. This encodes CATWDRQYYKKLF.

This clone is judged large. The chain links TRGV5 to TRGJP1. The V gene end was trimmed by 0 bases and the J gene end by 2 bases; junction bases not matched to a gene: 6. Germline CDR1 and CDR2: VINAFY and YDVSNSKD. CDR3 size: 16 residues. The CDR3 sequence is CATWDRQGTTGWFKIF. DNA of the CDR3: TGTGCCACCTGGGACAGGCAGGGGACCACTGGTTGGTTCAAGATATTT.

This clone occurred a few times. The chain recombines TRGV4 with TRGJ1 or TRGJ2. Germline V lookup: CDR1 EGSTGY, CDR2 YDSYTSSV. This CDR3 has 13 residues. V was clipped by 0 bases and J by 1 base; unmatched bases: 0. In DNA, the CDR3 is TGTGCCACCTGGGATGGGAATTATTATAAGAAACTCTTT. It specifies CATWDGNYYKKLF.

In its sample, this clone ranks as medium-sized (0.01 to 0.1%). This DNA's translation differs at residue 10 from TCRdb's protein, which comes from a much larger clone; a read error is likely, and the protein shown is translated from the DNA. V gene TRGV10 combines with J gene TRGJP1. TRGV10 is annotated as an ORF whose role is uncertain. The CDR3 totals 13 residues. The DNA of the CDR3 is TGTGCTGCGTGGGATACCACTGGTTGGTTGAAGATATTT. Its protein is CAAWDTTGWLKIF.

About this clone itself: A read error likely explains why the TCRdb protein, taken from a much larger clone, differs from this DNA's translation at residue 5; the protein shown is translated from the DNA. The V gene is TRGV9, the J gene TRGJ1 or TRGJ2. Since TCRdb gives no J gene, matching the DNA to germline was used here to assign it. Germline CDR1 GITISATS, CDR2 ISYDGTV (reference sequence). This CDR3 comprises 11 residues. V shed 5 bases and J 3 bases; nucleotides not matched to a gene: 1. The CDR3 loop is CALWVYYKKLF. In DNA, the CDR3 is TGTGCCTTGTGGGTTTATTATAAGAAACTCTTT.

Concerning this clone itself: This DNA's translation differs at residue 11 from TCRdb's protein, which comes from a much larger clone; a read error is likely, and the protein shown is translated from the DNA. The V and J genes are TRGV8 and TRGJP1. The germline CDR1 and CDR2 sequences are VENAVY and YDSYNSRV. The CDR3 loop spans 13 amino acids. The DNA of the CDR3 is TGTGCCACCTGGGATACCACTGGTTGGTTCGAGATATTT. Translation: CATWDTTGWFEIF.